The clone carrying this T cell receptor (beta chain) was detected ten times or more. Its antigen is unidentified. Unique molecular identifiers featured in how the TCRbeta library was prepared. MiXCR was run by TCRdb on the PCR reads, yielding one entry per CDR3 protein. Of about 300,000 distinct CDR3 sequences in the sample, roughly 9.1% are singletons; the top ten hold roughly 7%. The data were taken from a study of T-cell reconstitution after alpha-beta-depleted transplantation in children. Overall study results and limits: There were reportedly several hundred expanded graft clones from which alpha-beta T cells came about two months after transplant. Among T cells one year after transplant, newly produced cells accounted for most counts and diversity.

V was pared by 3 bases and J by 3 bases, with 7 bases between. The CDR3 is made up of 13 amino acids. Germline loops: CDR1 SGHTA, CDR2 FQGTGA. This TCR derives from a boy less than two years old with acute myeloid leukemia, due to receive a stem cell transplant. Sample: PBMCs, taken before TCRalphabeta/CD19-depleted stem cell transplant. V gene TRBV7-3 combines with J gene TRBJ2-3; D gene ambiguous. In nucleotides, the CDR3 is TGTGCCAGCAGCTTTCATAGAACAGATACGCAGTATTTT. Translated: CASSFHRTDTQYF.